This record concerns one T cell receptor (beta chain) sequence. Participants were aged roughly 18 to 89 years from about two dozen US areas. Before being deemed recovered, Cohort 3 donors had two negative PCRs, clearance, or symptom resolution. The data were obtained in a study of blood T cell repertoires in COVID-19. Study background: The samples span acute and convalescent COVID-19 from the United States, Italy and Spain. From T cells, B-cell-depleted T cells, or PBMCs came the material, which was cDNA or gDNA.

Generated by immunoSEQ multiplex PCR, the TCRdb table keeps only in-frame clones and is missing some. The sample lists about 300,000 clones; about 90% were seen once. The specimen was PBMCs or T cells enriched from blood (not recorded which). This clonotype was obtained from a woman aged 25-40 years who had recovered from COVID-19.

In nucleotides, the CDR3 is TGTGCCAGTAGTAAGGTTTTATGGCAGGGCGGTGAAAAACTGTTTTTT. This sequence encodes CASSKVLWQGGEKLFF. The chain couples TRBV19 to TRBJ1-4; possible D gene TRBD1, 5 bases. CDR1 is LNHDA, CDR2 SQIVND, per germline (reference sequence). There are 16 residues in the CDR3. Trimming removed 4 bases at V and 7 bases at J, with 19 bases between.